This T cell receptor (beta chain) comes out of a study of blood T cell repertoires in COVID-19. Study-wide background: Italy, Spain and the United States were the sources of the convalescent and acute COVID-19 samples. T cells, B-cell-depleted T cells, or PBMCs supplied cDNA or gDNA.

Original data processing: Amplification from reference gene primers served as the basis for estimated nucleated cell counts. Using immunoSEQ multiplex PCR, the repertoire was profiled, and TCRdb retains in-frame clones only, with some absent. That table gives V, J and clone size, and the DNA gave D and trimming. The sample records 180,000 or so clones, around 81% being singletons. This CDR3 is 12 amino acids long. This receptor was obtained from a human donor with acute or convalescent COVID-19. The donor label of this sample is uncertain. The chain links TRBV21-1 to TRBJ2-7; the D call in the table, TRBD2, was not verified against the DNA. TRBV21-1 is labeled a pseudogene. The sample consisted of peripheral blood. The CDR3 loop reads CASGEESYEQYF. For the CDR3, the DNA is TGTGCCAGTGGAGAGGAGTCTTACGAGCAGTACTTC.